This T cell receptor (beta chain) emerged from a study of cytomegalovirus exposure and HLA in healthy donors. Study observations and caveats: The authors enumerated some 160 TCR beta chains as linked to cytomegalovirus. A later analysis found most CMV-associated TCR beta chains apparently HLA-restricted. Immune exposure data for these donors was limited to CMV serostatus.

To note about this clone: Its specificity is unknown.

The CDR3 spans 11 residues. Germline loops: CDR1 WSHSY, CDR2 SAAADI. The V end lost 8 bases, the J end lost 7 bases, and 11 bases lay between the germline ends. Primers included in the PCR were 60 Vbeta and 13 Jbeta primers. Authors' methods: Among the unique TCR beta chains that a later analysis counted, about 79 million in all, 10 million to 11 million were shared. Sequenced by immunoSEQ multiplex PCR; TCRdb stores in-frame clones only, minus some. V, J and clone size are those of that table, while D and trimming were read from the DNA. The sample contains around 99,000 clones, 69% of which appear only once.

The V call is TRBV10-2, the J call TRBJ1-2; D might be TRBD1 (6 bases). This TCR came from a woman in her 70s in good health and CMV-seropositive. Sample: PBMCs. CDR3 in DNA: TGCGCCAGCGGACAGCTCGGTGGCTACACCTTC. Translation: CASGQLGGYTF.